Below are 13 T cell receptor beta chains sequenced from a single sample in a study of tissue T cells after allogeneic stem cell transplantation. Sequenced by immunoSEQ multiplex PCR; TCRdb stores in-frame clones only, minus some. Of around 51,000 clones listed, around 70% are singletons. The sequencing sample was made of sorted cells pooled from one or two spleens. The source is a pool of C57BL/6 mice in good health.

As for this clone: Any gene name here is a mouse gene name. Read sequence stops 1 residue before the CDR3 end, and the germline J gene provides the missing end. The chain uses TRBV13-1 and TRBJ1-1, with D uncertain. V was cut by 3 bases and J by 3 bases, with 9 bases left in between. The CDR3 runs to 13 residues. Germline CDR1 NSHNY, CDR2 SYGAGN. Incomplete CDR3 DNA: TGTGCCAGCAGTGCCAGGAGGGACACAGAAGTCTTC. Its protein is CASSARRDTEVF. The full CDR3 sequence reads CASSARRDTEVFF.

Details on this clone: Gene labels here are mouse ones. The CDR3 extends 1 residue past the end of the read, so its final part is completed from the germline J gene. V gene TRBV26 combines with J gene TRBJ2-7; D possibly corresponds to TRBD1 (5 bases). The V and J ends lost 3 bases and 6 bases respectively, with 12 bases between them. The CDR3 length is 13 residues. Looked up from germline, CDR1 is KGHPV and CDR2 is FQNQEV (reference sequence). CDR3 in amino acids: CASSLRPRAEQYF. The part of the CDR3 DNA that was read is TGTGCCAGCAGTCTTCGGCCCAGGGCTGAACAGTAC.

Of note for this clone: Gene names denote mouse genes. The CDR3 end lies 1 residue beyond the end of the read and is filled in from the germline J gene. The gene calls are TRBV4 and TRBJ2-7; 10 nucleotides line up with TRBD2. J gave up 9 bases and V 6 bases, and 11 bases lay outside the gene matches. Germline V gene data show CDR1 as LGHDT and CDR2 as YNNKQL (reference sequence). CDR3 length equals 14 residues. Here the CDR3 reads CASSHPGGALGQYF. The part of the CDR3 DNA that was read is TGTGCCAGCAGTCATCCTGGGGGGGCTCTAGGACAGTAC.

This clone is a singleton in its sample. The gene symbols are mouse symbols. The observed sequence ends 1 residue before the CDR3 terminus, with the missing tail filled in from the germline J gene. The genes are TRBV19 and TRBJ1-1; D is ambiguous. Trimming cost V 2 bases and J 2 bases, with 7 bases left between them. This CDR3 is 13 amino acids long. CDR1 and CDR2 (germline): FNHDT, SITEND (reference sequence). CDR3 protein: CASSIQDNTEVFF. CDR3 DNA (partial): TGTGCCAGCAGTATTCAGGACAACACAGAAGTCTTC. The full variable domain, rest sourced from reference TRBV19 and TRBJ1-1, is GGIITQTPKFLIGQEGQKLTLKCQQNFNHDTMYWYRQDSGKGLRLIYYSITENDLQKGDLSEGYDASREKKSSFSLTVTSAQKNEMAVFLCASSIQDNTEVFFGKGTRLTVV.

With respect to this clone: Gene names and germline match the mouse. The read ends 1 residue early relative to the CDR3; the germline J gene fills the gap. V is TRBV1 and J is TRBJ1-2; D ambiguous. Trimming took 3 bases from V and 0 from J, leaving 11 bases between them. The CDR3 covers 15 residues. Per the germline V gene, CDR1 is NSQYPW and CDR2 is LRSPGD (reference sequence). CDR3 DNA, as far as it was read: TGCACCTGCAGTGCCTCCCCCGGGACAAACTCCGACTACACC. It specifies CTCSASPGTNSDYT. The whole CDR3 region reads CTCSASPGTNSDYTF.

Concerning this clone: The genes are named according to mouse. The read ends 1 residue before the CDR3 terminus; that terminus is restored from the germline J gene. The sample holds other DNA sequences that translate to the same CDR3. V usage is TRBV2 and J usage is TRBJ1-3; D is unresolved. The V and J ends lost 0 bases and 4 bases respectively, with 4 bases between them. In germline, CDR1 is LGHNA, CDR2 YSYQKL. The CDR3 extends over 13 amino acids. The part of the CDR3 DNA that was read is TGTGCCAGCAGCCAAGACTCCGGAAATACGCTCTAT. This translates into CASSQDSGNTLY. The CDR3 as a whole reads CASSQDSGNTLYF. Filled out from reference TRBV2 and TRBJ1-3, the complete variable domain reads DPKIIQKPKYLVAVTGSEKILICEQYLGHNAMYWYRQSAKKPLEFMFSYSYQKLMDNQTASSRFQPQSSKKNHLDLQITALKPDDSATYFCASSQDSGNTLYFGEGSRLIVV.

Details on this clone: Genes and germline come from the mouse. The CDR3 end is not reached by the read, which stops 1 residue before it; the germline J gene fills it in. The gene calls are TRBV13-3 and TRBJ2-4, with D possibly TRBD1 on 5 matching bases. Per the germline V gene, CDR1 is NNHDY and CDR2 is SYVADS. CDR3 length equals 14 residues. V shed 5 bases and J shed 0 bases, with 10 bases lying between them. The CDR3 sequence: CASSPDSSQNTLYF. The sequenced CDR3 bases are TGTGCCAGCAGCCCCGACAGTAGTCAAAACACCTTGTAC.

The count of this clone is one. The gene names here belong to mouse. The read halts 1 residue ahead of the CDR3 end, with the missing end drawn from the germline J gene. The chain links TRBV13-3 to TRBJ2-3; 9 bases map to TRBD2. The length of the CDR3 is 13 residues. Germline V gives CDR1 NNHDY, CDR2 SYVADS. With 6 bases clipped from V and 3 bases from J, the junction kept 2 bases outside the gene matches. CDR3 amino acids: CASKGLGAETLYF. The sequenced CDR3 bases are TGTGCCAGCAAGGGACTGGGCGCAGAAACGCTGTAT.

About this clone: Each gene name is a mouse one. With the read ending 1 residue before the CDR3 end, the germline J gene is used to fill in that end. The chain links TRBV16 to TRBJ2-1, with D unresolved. There are 11 residues in the CDR3. Trimming left V 0 bases short and J 12 bases short, with 6 bases between. Per germline, CDR1 SGHSA and CDR2 FRNQAP. The chain's CDR3 is CASSLEGAQFF. CDR3 bases read: TGTGCAAGCAGCTTAGAGGGAGCGCAGTTC.

As for this clone: Any gene name here is a mouse gene name. The CDR3 extends 1 residue past the end of the read, so its final part is completed from the germline J gene. The chain is built from TRBV15 and TRBJ2-7; D not certain. The ends were cut back, 4 bases at V and 0 bases at J, with 10 bases in the middle. This CDR3 is 14 amino acids long. The germline V gene has CDR1 SGHND and CDR2 FRSKSL. The part of the CDR3 DNA that was read is TGTGCCAGCAGTTCTCTGGCTAGCTCCTATGAACAGTAC. Encoded protein: CASSSLASSYEQY. The full CDR3 is CASSSLASSYEQYF.

On this clone: Genes and germline come from the mouse. The read stops 1 residue short of the end of the CDR3; the missing end is completed from the germline J gene. The V gene is TRBV3, the J gene TRBJ2-3, with 7 bases identical to TRBD1. V lost 5 bases and J lost 0; bases outside the gene matches: 2. Germline CDR1 and CDR2: SNHLY and FYNGKV (reference sequence). The CDR3 consists of 14 residues. The CDR3 DNA, read in part, is TGTGCCAGCAGCCCCAGGGGGAGTGCAGAAACGCTGTAT. Protein: CASSPRGSAETLY. The whole CDR3 protein reads CASSPRGSAETLYF.

For this clone: The genes are named according to mouse. The DNA ends 1 residue before the CDR3 does, and the rest of the CDR3 is filled in from the germline J gene. The chain carries TRBV14 and TRBJ1-4; no definite D call. The CDR3 covers 14 residues. Trimming left V 2 bases short and J 0 bases short, with 5 bases between. CDR1 is SGHDT and CDR2 is FRDEAV in the germline V gene. Partial CDR3 DNA: TGTGCCAGCAGTTTATGGGTTTCCAACGAAAGATTATTT. It codes for CASSLWVSNERLF. The CDR3 as a whole reads CASSLWVSNERLFF. The full variable domain, in which reference TRBV14 and TRBJ1-4 provide the parts outside the CDR3, is EAGVTQSPRYAVLQEGQAVSFWCDPISGHDTLYWYQQPRDQGPQLLVYFRDEAVIDNSQLPSDRFSAVRPKGTNSTLKIQSAKQGDTATYLCASSLWVSNERLFFGHGTKLSVL.

On this clone itself: Here the gene names and germline are mouse. The CDR3 end falls 1 residue outside the read, so it is completed with the germline J gene. The V call is TRBV13-2, the J call TRBJ2-5; TRBD2 might be the D (5 bases). Germline V gene data show CDR1 as NNHNN and CDR2 as SYGAGS (reference sequence). Deletions cut 2 bases from V and 4 bases from J, with 8 bases between. The CDR3 length is 13 residues. CDR3 residues: CASGEQTEDTQYF. The sequenced part of the CDR3 DNA is TGTGCCAGCGGTGAGCAGACTGAAGACACCCAGTAC.